This T cell receptor (beta chain) was recovered during a study of cytomegalovirus exposure and HLA in healthy donors. Study results and limitations: Usually a TCR sequence was rare, but some public TCRs were found in many donors.

The study ran its PCR with 60 Vbeta and 13 Jbeta primers. Clones were sequenced by immunoSEQ multiplex PCR, and TCRdb holds only the in-frame ones, with some missing. Of about 160,000 clones listed, 75% to 85% are singletons. As for this clone: Its antigen is not identified.

Germline V gene lookup returns CDR1 MNHEY and CDR2 SMNVEV (reference sequence). The V gene end was trimmed by 5 bases and the J gene end by 4 bases; junction bases not matched to a gene: 3. The CDR3 is 15 amino acids. The sample comprised PBMCs. The origin of this receptor is a human donor in good health. V and J are TRBV27 and TRBJ2-5, with 14 positions matching TRBD2. The CDR3 sequence is CASSTGTSGRETQYF. The CDR3 coding sequence is TGTGCCAGCAGTACCGGGACTAGCGGGAGAGAGACCCAGTACTTC.